One and the same sample provided the 4 T cell receptor beta chains below, sequenced in a study of beta chain features in type 1 diabetes. Study results and limitations: All four CD4+ subsets of Type 1 diabetes patients contained TCRB CDR3s that were moderately but significantly shorter.

cDNA synthesis used the whole RNA isolate, giving expressed TCRB sequences. Clones were read by immunoSEQ multiplex PCR, and TCRdb kept only the in-frame ones, dropping some. The top ten hold around 0.019% of the sample, which has about 240,000 clones, over 11% seen once. Their specific antigens are unknown. The sequenced material came from naive CD4+ T cells from blood. Source of these receptors: a young man with type 1 diabetes.

This clone was counted between two and nine times. V usage is TRBV5-1 and J usage is TRBJ1-2; 7 bases are a match to TRBD1. The CDR3 consists of 14 residues. V dropped 4 bases and J dropped 2; count of bases not matched to a gene: 5. Germline V gives CDR1 SGHRS, CDR2 YFSETQ. CDR3 loop: CASSPATGNYGYTF. Here the CDR3 DNA reads TGCGCCAGCAGCCCGGCGACAGGGAACTATGGCTACACCTTC. The full variable domain, its missing parts supplied by reference TRBV5-1 and TRBJ1-2, is KAGVTQTPRYLIKTRGQQVTLSCSPISGHRSVSWYQQTPGQGLQFLFEYFSETQRNKGNFPGRFSGRQFSNSRSEMNVSTLELGDSALYLCASSPATGNYGYTFGSGTRLTVV.

There are a few counts of this clone. The genes are TRBV2 and TRBJ2-7; 9 nucleotides line up with TRBD1. The CDR3 sequence is 14 residues long. V gave up 5 bases and J gave up 2 bases; unmatched junction bases: 4. The germline CDR1 and CDR2 sequences are SNHLY and FYNNEI. As DNA, the CDR3 is TGTGCCAGCAGTACCGGGACAGGGCCCTACGAGCAGTACTTC. Amino acid sequence: CASSTGTGPYEQYF.

This clone has just a few counts. The V and J genes are TRBV30 and TRBJ2-1; 7 bases agree with TRBD2. Germline CDR1 is GTSNPN and CDR2 is SVGIG (reference sequence). V trimming: 1 base; J trimming: 0 bases; junction bases outside the gene matches: 3. The CDR3 length is 15 residues. This CDR3 reads CAWSGAGLSYNEQFF. The CDR3 region has the DNA TGTGCCTGGAGTGGAGCGGGACTCTCCTACAATGAGCAGTTCTTC.

The chain combines TRBV29-1 with TRBJ2-3; TRBD1 agrees at 10 bases. The germline V gene has CDR1 SQVTM and CDR2 ANQGSEA. V lost 7 bases to trimming and J lost 4 bases; unmatched junction nucleotides: 5. CDR3 length: 13 residues. CDR3 loop: CSARGTGADTQYF. CDR3 in DNA: TGCAGCGCCAGAGGGACAGGGGCAGATACGCAGTATTTT.